Below are 14 T cell receptor beta chains sequenced from a single sample in a study of patients and donors after allogeneic stem cell transplantation (dated by TCRdb to 2019 to 2021). To prepare the library, RT-PCR was applied. TCRdb shows the sequencer as NextSeq 550. TCRdb redid the processing of the public reads, applying fastp at Q25 and MiXCR, and retained in-frame beta chains. Each entry is one CDR3 protein sequence, shown with its most common DNA and genes. Present in this sample are roughly 230,000 distinct CDR3 sequences, 13% to 15% of which were seen just once. The ten biggest clones cover approximately 10% of the sample. Sequenced material: blood, either unsorted or a sorted T cell fraction (not recorded which). The receptors here all came from a human donor who was either an allogeneic HSCT recipient or a stem cell or donor lymphocyte infusion donor (not recorded which). It is not recorded whose cells these are; they may come from a transplant donor.

The V and J genes are TRBV5-1 and TRBJ2-1, with TRBD2 matching over 8 bases. The germline gives CDR1 SGHRS, CDR2 YFSETQ. V lost 0 bases, J lost 4 bases, and 12 bases stayed unmatched. This CDR3 has 18 amino acids. CDR3 bases: TGCGCCAGCAGCTTGGGATTATTGGTCGGGGGGGCATACAATGAGCAGTTCTTC. Protein sequence: CASSLGLLVGGAYNEQFF.

This chain uses TRBV11-1 with TRBJ1-2; 8 nucleotides align to TRBD1. The CDR3 length is 15 residues. The J segment lost 0 bases and the V segment lost 4 bases, leaving 4 bases of the junction unmatched. CDR1 SGHAT and CDR2 FQDESV come from the germline V gene (reference sequence). The CDR3 region is CASSSRQGTNYGYTF. In DNA form, the CDR3 reads TGTGCCAGCAGCTCCCGACAGGGGACTAACTATGGCTACACCTTC.

The genes are TRBV27 and TRBJ1-1; D is undetermined. The CDR3 has 14 amino acids. Trimming shortened V by 3 bases and J by 0 bases, and 8 bases separated the two germline ends. Germline V gene lookup returns CDR1 MNHEY and CDR2 SMNVEV (reference sequence). In DNA, the CDR3 is TGTGCCAGCAGTTTCAGAGGACTGAACACTGAAGCTTTCTTT. Protein sequence: CASSFRGLNTEAFF.

The chain uses TRBV7-9 and TRBJ1-1; TRBD1 aligns across 10 bases. Germline CDR1 is SEHNR and CDR2 is FQNEAQ (reference sequence). The J segment lost 5 bases and the V segment lost 3 bases, leaving 9 bases of the junction unmatched. This CDR3 region has 16 residues. The CDR3 nucleotides read TGTGCCAGCAGCTTGACAGGGGGCTCAGGGGGAACTGAAGCTTTCTTT. Translation gives CASSLTGGSGGTEAFF.

This clonotype was recorded a few times. This chain's CDR3 is CASSELGSGTDTQYF. The CDR3 DNA reads as TGTGCCAGCAGTGAGTTGGGTAGCGGTACAGATACGCAGTATTTT. The chain employs TRBV2 and TRBJ2-3; D might be TRBD2 (6 bases). With 3 bases removed from V and 3 bases from J, the gap between germline ends came to 13 bases. In germline, CDR1 is SNHLY, CDR2 FYNNEI. The CDR3 has 15 residues. Together with reference TRBV2 and TRBJ2-3, the CDR3 gives the full variable domain: EPEVTQTPSHQVTQMGQEVILRCVPISNHLYFYWYRQILGQKVEFLVSFYNNEISEKSEIFDDQFSVERPDGSNFTLKIRSTKLEDSAMYFCASSELGSGTDTQYFGPGTRLTVL.

V and J are TRBV11-2 and TRBJ1-1; maybe TRBD1 (6 bases). Trimming left V 6 bases short and J 2 bases short, with 16 bases between. The CDR3 extends over 15 amino acids. Per germline, CDR1 SGHAT and CDR2 FQNNGV. The CDR3 coding sequence is TGTGCCAGCAGTTACCCCGGGGGGCGCAACACTGAAGCTTTCTTT. Encoded protein: CASSYPGGRNTEAFF.

This clonotype was detected many times. The chain is built from TRBV5-1 and TRBJ1-1; 8 bases map to TRBD1. The V gene end was trimmed by 0 bases and the J gene end by 10 bases; junction bases not matched to a gene: 11. This CDR3 region has 15 residues. Germline V lookup: CDR1 SGHRS, CDR2 YFSETQ. DNA for the CDR3: TGCGCCAGCAGCTTGGATCATGGTTCGGGGACAGGAGCTTTCTTT. Its protein product is CASSLDHGSGTGAFF.

This clonotype has more than one count but fewer than ten. The chain is built from TRBV5-4 and TRBJ2-3; TRBD2 aligns across 8 bases. CDR1 and CDR2 from the germline V gene are SGHNT and YYREEE (reference sequence). The CDR3 sequence is 16 residues long. Unmatched junction bases numbered 12, after V lost 3 bases and J lost 6 bases. In DNA form, the CDR3 reads TGTGCCAGCAGCTCGTTTACGGGAGGGGGAGGGGATACGCAGTATTTT. It yields the protein CASSSFTGGGGDTQYF.

This clonotype was picked up a small number of times. CDR3 in amino acids: CASSPGTSGRADKTQYF. The DNA of the CDR3 is TGTGCCAGCAGCCCGGGGACTAGCGGGAGGGCCGATAAGACCCAGTACTTC. The chain recombines TRBV5-4 with TRBJ2-5; TRBD2 aligns across 16 bases. This CDR3 region has 17 residues. The germline V gene has CDR1 SGHNT and CDR2 YYREEE (reference sequence). The J segment lost 6 bases and the V segment lost 4 bases, leaving 9 bases of the junction unmatched.

In this sample, this clonotype turned up many times. V usage is TRBV10-3 and J usage is TRBJ2-7, with 9 bases matching TRBD2. V lost 5 bases, J lost 3 bases, and 8 bases stayed unmatched. The CDR3 loop spans 15 amino acids. Germline lookup yields CDR1 ENHRY and CDR2 SYGVKD. CDR3 coding DNA: TGTGCCATCAGTCAGCAGACTAGCGGCCGCTACGAGCAGTACTTC. It yields the protein CAISQQTSGRYEQYF.

This rearrangement joins TRBV6-1 to TRBJ1-1; a weak D match, TRBD1 (6 bases). Germline values: CDR1 MNHNS, CDR2 SASEGT. The CDR3 has 15 amino acids. The V end was cut by 5 bases, the J end by 1 base, with 14 bases between. The CDR3 reads CASSRAGVGNTEAFF. CDR3 DNA: TGTGCCAGCAGTCGGGCAGGGGTCGGGAACACTGAAGCTTTCTTT.

This clonotype was detected a few times. The chain has TRBV25-1 and TRBJ2-1; D is perhaps TRBD2 (5 bases). CDR1 is MGHDK, CDR2 SYGVNS, per germline. Trimming took 1 base from V and 5 from J, leaving 12 bases between them. The CDR3 runs to 15 residues. In DNA form, the CDR3 reads TGTGCCAGCAGTGAATCCCAATCCGGGGACAATGAGCAGTTCTTC. Protein product: CASSESQSGDNEQFF.

This clonotype was recorded at least ten times. The chain combines TRBV11-2 with TRBJ1-1; TRBD1 matches 7 bases. Losses at the gene ends were 5 bases for V and 1 base for J; bases not matched to a gene: 7. The CDR3 length is 15 residues. Germline loops: CDR1 SGHAT, CDR2 FQNNGV. CDR3 coding DNA: TGTGCCAGCAGCGCTATGACAGGGTCGAACACTGAAGCTTTCTTT. This translates into CASSAMTGSNTEAFF. Based on the CDR3 plus reference TRBV11-2 and TRBJ1-1, the full variable domain is EAGVAQSPRYKIIEKRQSVAFWCNPISGHATLYWYQQILGQGPKLLIQFQNNGVVDDSQLPKDRFSAERLKGVDSTLKIQPAKLEDSAVYLCASSAMTGSNTEAFFGQGTRLTVV.

The rearrangement uses TRBV9 and TRBJ2-1; 11 bases are a match to TRBD2. Germline V gives CDR1 SGDLS, CDR2 YYNGEE. The V segment lost 4 bases and the J segment 12 bases; nucleotides outside the gene matches: 9. The CDR3 is made up of 14 amino acids. CDR3 sequence reads: CASSPGTSGFGQFF. The CDR3 DNA follows: TGTGCCAGCAGCCCCGGGACTAGCGGATTCGGGCAGTTCTTC.